This is a list of T cell receptor beta chains from one sample in a study of shared clonotypes between healthy human individuals. The protocol was immunoSEQ multiplex PCR, while the TCRdb copy is restricted to in-frame clones and leaves out a portion. This sample yields some 1,100,000 clones, of which more than 75% are seen a single time; 0.5% to 0.6% belongs to the top ten. The sequencing sample was made of memory CD4+ T cells from PBMCs. These receptors came from a man aged 18 to 30 in good health. Some clones in this sample may be carry-over from other donors' samples. CDR3s include the opening cysteine and the closing phenylalanine or tryptophan. Some rows mark clone size as missing; the rest say once, few, many or name a class of expanded clone.

TRBJ1-3 | - | TRBV2 | CASSAQGSNTIYF
TRBJ2-7 | few | TRBV28 | CASSSSGFPPFEQYF
TRBJ1-5 | - | TRBV30 | CAWNPGTSAPQPQHF
TRBJ2-7 | - | TRBV28 | CASSPSGGRPHEQYF
TRBJ2-1 | - | TRBV19 | CASRSGGSYNEQFF
TRBJ2-3 | few | TRBV4-2 | CASSLTSGSADTQYF
TRBJ1-1 | - | TRBV9 | CASSVNDYTEAFF
TRBJ2-7 | - | TRBV5-4 | CASSSPGQGAHEQYF
TRBJ1-5 | - | TRBV2 | CASSRGRIDDQPQHF
TRBJ2-1 | - | TRBV11-3 | CASSSTWTSGRADNEQFF
TRBJ2-7 | - | TRBV6-1 | CASRTLAGNEQYF
TRBJ2-7 | - | TRBV11-2 | CASSLTRGVYEQYF
TRBJ2-7 | once | TRBV7-9 | CASSLAGQAGDEQYF
- | - | TRBV5-8 | CASRTGLDTGELFF
TRBJ2-7 | - | TRBV15 | CATSSSPGLAGSSYEQYF
TRBJ2-1 | - | TRBV6-7 | CASSYSRTSGSINEQFF
TRBJ1-6 | - | TRBV27 | CASSLGVGSPLHF
TRBJ2-5 | - | TRBV5-4 | CASSLVLAGRETQYF
TRBJ2-3 | - | TRBV27 | CASSFTPGDRITDTQYF
TRBJ1-1 | - | TRBV11-2 | CASSLLQGGTEAFF
TRBJ1-5 | - | TRBV28 | CASTSISELQPQHF
TRBJ2-2 | - | TRBV14 | CASSHHRRTGTSGRARNTGELFF
TRBJ2-5 | - | TRBV2 | CASSEGDGETQYF
TRBJ1-3 | - | TRBV2 | CAGRGPSSGNTIYF
TRBJ1-2 | - | TRBV6-5 | CASSEQGYGYTF
TRBJ2-3 | - | TRBV5-1 | CASSLELDTQYF
TRBJ1-1 | - | TRBV2 | CASSLGRGTEAFF